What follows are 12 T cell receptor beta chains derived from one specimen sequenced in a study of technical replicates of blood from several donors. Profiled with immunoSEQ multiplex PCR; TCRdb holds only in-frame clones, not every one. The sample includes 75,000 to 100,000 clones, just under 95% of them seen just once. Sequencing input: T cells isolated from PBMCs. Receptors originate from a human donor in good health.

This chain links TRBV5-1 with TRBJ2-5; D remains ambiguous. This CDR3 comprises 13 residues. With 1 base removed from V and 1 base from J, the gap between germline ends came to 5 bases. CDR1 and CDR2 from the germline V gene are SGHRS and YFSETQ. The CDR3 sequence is CASSLYSQETQYF. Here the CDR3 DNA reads TGCGCCAGCAGCTTGTATAGCCAAGAGACCCAGTACTTC.

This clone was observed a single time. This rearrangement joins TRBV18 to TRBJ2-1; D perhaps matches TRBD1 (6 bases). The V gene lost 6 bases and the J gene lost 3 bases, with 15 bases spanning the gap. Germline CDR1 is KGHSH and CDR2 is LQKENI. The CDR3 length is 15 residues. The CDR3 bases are TGTGCCAGCTCCCCCCCCACAGGGTACTACAATGAGCAGTTCTTC. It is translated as CASSPPTGYYNEQFF.

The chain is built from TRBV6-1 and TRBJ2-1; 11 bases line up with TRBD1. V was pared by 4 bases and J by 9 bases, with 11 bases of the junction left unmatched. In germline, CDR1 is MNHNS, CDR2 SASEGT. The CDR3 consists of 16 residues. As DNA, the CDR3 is TGTGCCAGCAGTGCCCCCGGGACAGGGGGTTATGCTGAGCAGTTCTTC. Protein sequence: CASSAPGTGGYAEQFF.

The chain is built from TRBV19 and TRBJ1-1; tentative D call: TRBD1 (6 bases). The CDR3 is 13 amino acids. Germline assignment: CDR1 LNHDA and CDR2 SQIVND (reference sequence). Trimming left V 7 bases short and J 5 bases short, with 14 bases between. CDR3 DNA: TGTGCCAGTATCCCACAGGGTGGGACTGAAGCTTTCTTT. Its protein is CASIPQGGTEAFF. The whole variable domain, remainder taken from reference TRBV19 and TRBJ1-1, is DGGITQSPKYLFRKEGQNVTLSCEQNLNHDAMYWYRQDPGQGLRLIYYSQIVNDFQKGDIAEGYSVSREKKESFPLTVTSAQKNPTAFYLCASIPQGGTEAFFGQGTRLTVV.

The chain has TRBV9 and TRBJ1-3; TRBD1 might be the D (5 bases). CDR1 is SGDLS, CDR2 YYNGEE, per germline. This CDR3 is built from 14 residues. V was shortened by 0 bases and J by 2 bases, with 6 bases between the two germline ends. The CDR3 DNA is TGTGCCAGCAGCGTAGCAGGGACTGGAAACACCATATATTTT. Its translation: CASSVAGTGNTIYF.

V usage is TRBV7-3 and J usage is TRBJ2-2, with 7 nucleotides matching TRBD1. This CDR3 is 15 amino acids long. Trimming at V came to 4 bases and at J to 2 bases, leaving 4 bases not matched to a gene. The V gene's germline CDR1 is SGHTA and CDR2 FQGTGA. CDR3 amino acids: CASSWGQLNTGELFF. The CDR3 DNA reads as TGTGCCAGCAGCTGGGGACAGCTTAACACCGGGGAGCTGTTTTTT.

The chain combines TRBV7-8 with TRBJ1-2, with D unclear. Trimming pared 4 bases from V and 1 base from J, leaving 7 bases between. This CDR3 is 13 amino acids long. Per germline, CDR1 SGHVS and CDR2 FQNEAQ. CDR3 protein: CASSYTVNYGYTF. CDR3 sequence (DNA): TGTGCCAGCAGCTACACAGTTAACTATGGCTACACCTTC.

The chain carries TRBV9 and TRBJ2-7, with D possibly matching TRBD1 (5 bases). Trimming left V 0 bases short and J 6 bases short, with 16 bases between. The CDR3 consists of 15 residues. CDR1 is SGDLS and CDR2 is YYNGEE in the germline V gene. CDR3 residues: CASSVGNRPLGEQYF. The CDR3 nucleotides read TGTGCCAGCAGCGTAGGTAACAGGCCTCTTGGCGAGCAGTACTTC.

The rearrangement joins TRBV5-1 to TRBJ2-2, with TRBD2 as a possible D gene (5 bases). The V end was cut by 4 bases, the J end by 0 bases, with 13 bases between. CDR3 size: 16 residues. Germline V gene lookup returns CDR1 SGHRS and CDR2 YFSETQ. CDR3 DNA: TGCGCCAGCAGCCCACTGGGAGACGCGAACACCGGGGAGCTGTTTTTT. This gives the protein CASSPLGDANTGELFF.

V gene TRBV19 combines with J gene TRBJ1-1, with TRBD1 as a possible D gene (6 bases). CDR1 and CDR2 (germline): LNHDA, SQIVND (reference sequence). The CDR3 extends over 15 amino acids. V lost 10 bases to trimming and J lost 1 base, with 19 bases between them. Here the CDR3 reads CAIRTPQGKNTEAFF. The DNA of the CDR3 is TGTGCCATACGGACTCCACAGGGAAAGAACACTGAAGCTTTCTTT.

CDR3 sequence (DNA): TGCGCCAGCAGCTTGGGTGGGGGACAGCGCTATGGCTACACCTTC. Encoded protein: CASSLGGGQRYGYTF. The genes are TRBV5-1 and TRBJ1-2, with 7 bases identical to TRBD1. V gave up 0 bases and J gave up 4 bases; unmatched junction bases: 6. Germline-derived CDR1 and CDR2 are SGHRS and YFSETQ. The CDR3 is 15 residues long.

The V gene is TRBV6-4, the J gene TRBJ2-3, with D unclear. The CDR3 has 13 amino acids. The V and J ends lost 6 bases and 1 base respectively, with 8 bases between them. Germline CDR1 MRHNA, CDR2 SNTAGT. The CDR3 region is CASSAEGTDTQYF. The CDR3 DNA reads TGTGCCAGCAGCGCCGAGGGCACAGATACGCAGTATTTT.